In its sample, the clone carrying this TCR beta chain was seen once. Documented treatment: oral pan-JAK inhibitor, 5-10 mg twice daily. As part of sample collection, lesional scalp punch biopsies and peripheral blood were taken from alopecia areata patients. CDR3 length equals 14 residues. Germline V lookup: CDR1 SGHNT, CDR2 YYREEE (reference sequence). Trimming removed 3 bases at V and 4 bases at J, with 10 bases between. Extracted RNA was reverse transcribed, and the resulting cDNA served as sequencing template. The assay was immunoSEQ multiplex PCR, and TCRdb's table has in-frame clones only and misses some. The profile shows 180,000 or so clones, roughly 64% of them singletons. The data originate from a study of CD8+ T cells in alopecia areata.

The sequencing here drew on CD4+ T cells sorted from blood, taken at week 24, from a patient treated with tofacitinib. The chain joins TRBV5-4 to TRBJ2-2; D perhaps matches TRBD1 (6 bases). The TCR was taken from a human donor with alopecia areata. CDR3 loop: CASSSPGVTGELFF. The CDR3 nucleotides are TGTGCCAGCAGCTCTCCAGGGGTCACCGGGGAGCTGTTTTTT.